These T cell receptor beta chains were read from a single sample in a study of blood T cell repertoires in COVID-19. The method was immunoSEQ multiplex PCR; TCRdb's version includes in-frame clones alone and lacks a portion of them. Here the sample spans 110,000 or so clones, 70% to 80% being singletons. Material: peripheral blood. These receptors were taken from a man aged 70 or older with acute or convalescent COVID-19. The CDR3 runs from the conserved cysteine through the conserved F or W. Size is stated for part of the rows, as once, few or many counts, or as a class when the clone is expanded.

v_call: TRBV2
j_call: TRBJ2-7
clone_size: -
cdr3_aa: CASIDITYEQYF

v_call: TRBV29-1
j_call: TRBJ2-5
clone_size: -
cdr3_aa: CSVSDRGGETQYF

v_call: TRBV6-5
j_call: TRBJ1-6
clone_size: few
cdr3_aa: CASTPGGLKNSPLHF

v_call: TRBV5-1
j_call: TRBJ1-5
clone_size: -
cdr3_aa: CASSLMGAGQPQHF

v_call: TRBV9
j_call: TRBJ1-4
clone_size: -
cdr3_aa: CASSLQGSTNEKLFF

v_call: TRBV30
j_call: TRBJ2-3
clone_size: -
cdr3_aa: CAWSDRQKSSTDTQYF

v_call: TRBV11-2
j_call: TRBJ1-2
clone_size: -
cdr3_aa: CASSLVSTGYGYTF

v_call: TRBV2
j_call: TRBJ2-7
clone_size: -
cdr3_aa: CATKDSSSEQYF

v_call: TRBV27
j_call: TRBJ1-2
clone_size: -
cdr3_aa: CASSPNFQGLGGYTF

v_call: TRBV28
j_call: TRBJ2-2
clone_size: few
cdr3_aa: CASRIDRSTGELFF

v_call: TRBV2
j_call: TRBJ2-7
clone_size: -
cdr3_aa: CASSGDSYEQYF

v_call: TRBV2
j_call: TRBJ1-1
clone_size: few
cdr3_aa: CASSAQGGMNTEAFF

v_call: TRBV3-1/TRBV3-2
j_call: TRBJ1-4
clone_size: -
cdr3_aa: CASSQSGTGDEKLFF

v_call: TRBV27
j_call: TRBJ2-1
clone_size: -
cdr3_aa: CASTGVFSGSVITYNEQFF

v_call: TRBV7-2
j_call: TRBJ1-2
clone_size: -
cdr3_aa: CASSLVGQIRNYGYTF

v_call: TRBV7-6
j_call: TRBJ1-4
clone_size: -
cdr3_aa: CASSISGTGREKLFF

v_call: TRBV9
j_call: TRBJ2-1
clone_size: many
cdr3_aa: CASSVGSFQYNEQFF

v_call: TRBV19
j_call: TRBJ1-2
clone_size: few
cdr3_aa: CASSIRGTNGYTF

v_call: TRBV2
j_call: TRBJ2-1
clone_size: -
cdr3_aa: CASSEYPDRGLNEQFF

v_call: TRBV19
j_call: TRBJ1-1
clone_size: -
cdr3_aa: CASSSLQGRVGTEAFF

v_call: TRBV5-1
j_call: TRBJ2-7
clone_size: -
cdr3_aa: CASSLDDPGEQYF